This T cell receptor beta chain originates from a study of T-cell memory formation after mild COVID-19. This clonotype came up a few times. Antigen unknown. Germline CDR1 reads SGHRS; CDR2 reads YFSETQ. The CDR3 covers 16 residues. Trimming stripped 4 bases from V and 7 bases from J, with 24 bases between. TCRdb reprocessed the 5' RACE reads with MiXCR, giving one entry per CDR3 protein. Of about 560,000 distinct CDR3 sequences listed, 17% are singletons. Study conclusions and caveats: Balance between CD4 and CD8 was seen in clones contracting day 15 to 85, and a CD4+ lean was seen in later expanders.

The chain has TRBV5-1 and TRBJ2-7, with D possibly called TRBD1 or TRBD2 (5 bases each). The sample taken for sequencing was PBMCs or a T cell subset sorted from them (not recorded which). The source of this sequence is an adult woman who had mild COVID-19 (a few samples of this study predate the infection). Cell type and time point are not known. The CDR3: CASSQGSGPIFGEQYF. The CDR3 DNA reads TGCGCCAGCAGCCAAGGATCGGGACCGATTTTCGGGGAGCAGTACTTC.